Presented here are 14 T cell receptor beta chains from one specimen sequenced in a study of vaccination effects on CD4 cells after COVID-19 (dated by TCRdb to between 2021 and 2024). The library was built by means of the immunoSEQ multiplex PCR assay. TCRdb re-hosts the immuneACCESS table, in-frame sequences only. Its copies lack some clones; in the studies checked, an unresolved V gene accounts for under half of them, and the cause for the rest is not known. A total of 25,000 to 30,000 clones appear in this sample, less than 75% of them only once. Roughly 10% of the sample is in the top ten clones. In the ViraFEST assay, PBMC were stimulated with viral peptide pools, and TCR sequencing was then used to find antigen-specific CD4+ T cell clonotypes based on their expansion. After 10 to 11 days of culture, CD4+ T cells were isolated with the EasySep CD4+ T cell isolation kit. Each participant received two doses of an mRNA SARS-CoV-2 vaccine, either BNT162b2 or mRNA-1273.

Which antigens these TCRs recognize remains unknown. The sample was CD4+ T cells from PBMCs cultured with HCoV-NL63 spike peptides, taken after COVID-19 vaccination. This specimen's cell subset or site label, interpreted: HCoV-NL63 spike overlapping peptide pool stimulation. The receptor set was obtained from a human donor who received a COVID-19 vaccine.

This clone was seen a single time. The V and J genes are TRBV6-5 and TRBJ1-6; D remains ambiguous. CDR3 length equals 14 residues. CDR1 and CDR2 (germline): MNHEY, SVGAGI. V shed 7 bases and J shed 7 bases, with 14 bases lying between them. The CDR3 nucleotides are TGTGCCAGCACCCCAAGGGAATCGAATTCACCCCTCCACTTT. Protein product: CASTPRESNSPLHF.

The chain has TRBV29-1 and TRBJ1-4, with D unclear. The V and J ends lost 3 bases and 12 bases respectively, with 17 bases between them. The CDR3 is 13 residues long. Germline V gives CDR1 SQVTM, CDR2 ANQGSEA. CDR3 residues: CSVEVGFWGELFF. The CDR3 DNA reads TGCAGCGTTGAGGTTGGTTTTTGGGGAGAACTGTTTTTT.

V is TRBV24-1 and J is TRBJ2-3; 8 bases line up with TRBD2. The CDR3 covers 14 residues. Trimming at V came to 9 bases and at J to 8 bases, leaving 12 bases not matched to a gene. CDR1 KGHDR and CDR2 SFDVKD come from the germline V gene. CDR3: CATAIRGGPGTQYF. CDR3 nucleotides: TGTGCCACCGCCATCCGGGGGGGCCCGGGTACGCAGTATTTT.

The rearrangement links TRBV9 to TRBJ2-3; D call uncertain. The length of the CDR3 is 14 residues. From germline, CDR1 is SGDLS and CDR2 YYNGEE. V dropped 4 bases and J dropped 4 bases, with 13 bases sitting between them. CDR3 nucleotides: TGTGCCAGCAGCCCCGATGGCTTGGCAGATACGCAGTATTTT. Its translation: CASSPDGLADTQYF.

This clone was found a few times. V usage is TRBV19 and J usage is TRBJ1-1; TRBD1 is a possible D gene (5 bases). There are 14 residues in the CDR3. Germline CDR1 and CDR2: LNHDA and SQIVND (reference sequence). The ends were cut back, 3 bases at V and 3 bases at J, with 11 bases in the middle. CDR3 amino acids: CASSILGGDTEAFF. CDR3 DNA: TGTGCCAGTAGTATCCTGGGAGGGGACACTGAAGCTTTCTTT.

V gene TRBV10-3 combines with J gene TRBJ2-7, with 7 bases identical to TRBD1. The length of the CDR3 is 14 residues. Germline V gene data show CDR1 as ENHRY and CDR2 as SYGVKD. V lost 4 bases and J lost 0; bases outside the gene matches: 3. The DNA of the CDR3 is TGTGCCATCAGTGCGGACAGGAGCTCCTACGAGCAGTACTTC. Encoded protein: CAISADRSSYEQYF.

The chain employs TRBV3-1 (or the pseudogene TRBV3-2) and TRBJ2-4; no clear D. The length of the CDR3 is 13 residues. The V and J ends lost 0 bases and 7 bases respectively, with 7 bases between them. Germline assignment: CDR1 LGHDT and CDR2 YNNKEL (reference sequence). The CDR3 spells CASSQDYRNIQYF. As DNA, the CDR3 is TGTGCCAGCAGCCAAGACTATAGGAACATTCAGTACTTC.

The V gene is TRBV3-1 (or the pseudogene TRBV3-2), the J gene TRBJ1-1; no firm D call. The CDR3 is 14 amino acids. V shed 0 bases and J shed 11 bases, with 16 bases lying between them. Germline lookup yields CDR1 LGHDT and CDR2 YNNKEL (reference sequence). CDR3 nucleotides: TGTGCCAGCAGCCAAGATTGGCAGGCGTCGGACGCTTTCTTT. Translation: CASSQDWQASDAFF.

This clone was recorded a few times. The chain links TRBV5-1 to TRBJ2-7; D might be TRBD1 (6 bases). V was shortened by 4 bases and J by 2 bases, with 13 bases between the two germline ends. The CDR3 has 14 amino acids. Germline V gene lookup returns CDR1 SGHRS and CDR2 YFSETQ. CDR3 protein: CASSRTAGTYEQYF. CDR3 bases: TGCGCCAGCAGCCGGACAGCTGGAACCTACGAGCAGTACTTC.

This chain links TRBV6-5 with TRBJ2-7; the D gene is possibly TRBD1 (6 bases). This CDR3 contains 12 residues. V was trimmed by 4 bases and J by 6 bases, leaving 10 bases between them. In germline, CDR1 is MNHEY, CDR2 SVGAGI. The CDR3 spells CASSSTGSEQYF. CDR3 sequence (DNA): TGTGCCAGCAGTTCGACAGGTTCCGAGCAGTACTTC.

V gene TRBV6-5 combines with J gene TRBJ1-3; D is unclear. Looked up from germline, CDR1 is MNHEY and CDR2 is SVGAGI. The germline V and J ends were trimmed by 8 bases and 2 bases, with 16 bases remaining between them. This CDR3 has 15 amino acids. This chain's CDR3 is CASSRQVYPGNTIYF. In nucleotides, the CDR3 is TGTGCCAGCTCCCGTCAAGTTTATCCTGGAAACACCATATATTTT.

The chain is built from TRBV19 and TRBJ1-2; 7 bases align to TRBD1. The CDR3 loop spans 14 amino acids. J lost 8 bases, V lost 7 bases, and 13 bases had no gene match. Germline values: CDR1 LNHDA, CDR2 SQIVND (reference sequence). The CDR3 DNA reads TGTGCCAGTATAATGGCCGACTGGGGACAGGGCTACACCTTC. Residues: CASIMADWGQGYTF.

This clone showed up just a few times. The genes are TRBV3-1 (or the pseudogene TRBV3-2) and TRBJ2-1, with D possibly TRBD1 on 6 matching bases. With 4 bases removed from V and 5 bases from J, the gap between germline ends came to 18 bases. The CDR3 is 16 residues long. CDR1 and CDR2 (germline): LGHDT, YNNKEL (reference sequence). This chain's CDR3 is CASSRRLTGWDNEQFF. The CDR3 coding sequence is TGTGCCAGCAGCCGCAGATTGACAGGCTGGGACAATGAGCAGTTCTTC.

This clone came up a few times. J is TRBJ2-1 and V is TRBV11-3; 7 bases agree with TRBD1. The J segment lost 4 bases and the V segment lost 4 bases, leaving 7 bases of the junction unmatched. The CDR3 has 15 residues. The germline gives CDR1 SGHNT, CDR2 YENEEA. The CDR3 region has the DNA TGTGCCAGCAGCTCTCCGACAGGGAAATACAATGAGCAGTTCTTC. Translating it yields CASSSPTGKYNEQFF.